This TCR beta chain was captured in a study of T cell repertoires in cytomegalovirus infection. Study-level information: Recently identified HLA-C-restricted and well-studied HLA-B-restricted CMV epitopes were used. Signatures in public TCR beta sequences pointed to both CMV infection and matching HLA type.

Study outcomes and limitations: There were carriers of CMV plus the relevant HLA, and cumulative public TCR beta family frequency identified them. Within the response measured ex vivo, HLA-C-restricted CMV-specific TCR beta clonotypes were dominant.

The V end lost 8 bases, the J end lost 2 bases, and 7 bases lay between the germline ends. There are 12 residues in the CDR3. CDR1 and CDR2 from the germline V gene are SNHLY and FYNNEI. TCRdb processed the reads anew with MiXCR; each CDR3 protein has one entry. The data contain around 900,000 distinct CDR3 sequences, about 33% of them singletons. This clonotype has a count of ten or more. Its specificity is unknown. The gene calls are TRBV2 and TRBJ2-1; maybe TRBD2 (6 bases). Sequencing was performed on cultured CD8+ T cells from PBMCs, taken from culture after CMV antigen stimulation. The receptor comes from a human donor in good health (CMV status not recorded). Some clones in this sample may be carry-over from other donors' samples. In DNA, the CDR3 is TGTGCCAGCGGAGGGGCCTACAATGAGCAGTTCTTC. It is translated as CASGGAYNEQFF.